The 2 T cell receptor beta chains given below trace back to one sample, sequenced in a study of blood T cell repertoires in COVID-19. Sequenced by immunoSEQ multiplex PCR; TCRdb stores in-frame clones only, minus some. The sample consists of 450,000 to 600,000 clones, roughly nine tenths of them appearing once. Source material: PBMCs or T cells enriched from blood (not recorded which). The receptors stem from a woman under 30 who had recovered from COVID-19.

This clone was seen only once. This chain uses TRBV5-8 with TRBJ1-2; D uncertain. In germline, CDR1 is SGHTS, CDR2 YDEGEE. The V end was cut by 4 bases, the J end by 8 bases, with 21 bases between. This CDR3 spans 15 amino acids. The CDR3 bases are TGTGCCAGCAGCCTCGGGGAAGTACGGGGATACGGCTACACCTTC. This translates into CASSLGEVRGYGYTF.

This clone was observed a handful of times. This chain connects TRBV21-1 to TRBJ1-1; TRBD1 is the table's D call and was not checked against the DNA. TRBV21-1 is deemed a pseudogene. There are 15 residues in the CDR3. The CDR3 region has the DNA TGTGCCAGCAGGTGGACAGGGAAAATGAACACTGAAGCTTTCTTT. It is translated as CASRWTGKMNTEAFF.